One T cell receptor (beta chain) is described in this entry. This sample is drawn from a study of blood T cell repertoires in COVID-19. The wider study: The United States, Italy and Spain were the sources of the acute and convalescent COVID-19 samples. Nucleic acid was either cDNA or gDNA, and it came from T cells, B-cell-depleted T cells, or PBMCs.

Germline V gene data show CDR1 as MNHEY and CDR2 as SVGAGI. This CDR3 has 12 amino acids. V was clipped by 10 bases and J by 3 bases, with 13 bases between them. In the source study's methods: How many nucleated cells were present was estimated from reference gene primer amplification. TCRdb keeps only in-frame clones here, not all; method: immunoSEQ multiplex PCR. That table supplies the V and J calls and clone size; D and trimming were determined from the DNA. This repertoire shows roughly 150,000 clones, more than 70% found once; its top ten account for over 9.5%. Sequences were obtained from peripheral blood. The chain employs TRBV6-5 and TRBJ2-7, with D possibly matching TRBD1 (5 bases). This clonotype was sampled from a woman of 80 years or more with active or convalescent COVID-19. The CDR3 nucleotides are TGTGCCACCCAGAAGGGGTACTACGAGCAGTACTTC. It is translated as CATQKGYYEQYF.